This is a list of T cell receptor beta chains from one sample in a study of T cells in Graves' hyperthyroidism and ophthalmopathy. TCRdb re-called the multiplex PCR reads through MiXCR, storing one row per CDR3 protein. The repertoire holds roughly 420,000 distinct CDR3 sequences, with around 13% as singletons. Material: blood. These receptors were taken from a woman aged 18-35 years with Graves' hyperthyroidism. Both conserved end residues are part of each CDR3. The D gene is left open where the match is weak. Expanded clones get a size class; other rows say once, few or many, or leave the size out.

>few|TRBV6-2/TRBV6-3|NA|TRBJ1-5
CASSPGGGGNQPQHF
TGTGCCAGCAGTCCGGGGGGGGGTGGCAATCAGCCCCAGCATTTT
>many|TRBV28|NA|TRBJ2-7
CASSPGTDGYEQYF
TGTGCCAGCAGTCCCGGGACTGATGGTTACGAGCAGTACTTC
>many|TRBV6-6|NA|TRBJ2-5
CASSYFARAETQYF
TGTGCCAGCAGTTACTTTGCCCGCGCCGAGACCCAGTACTTC
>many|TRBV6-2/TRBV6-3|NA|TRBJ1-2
CASSYVPGTAFPGYTF
TGTGCCAGCAGTTACGTTCCCGGGACTGCTTTTCCTGGCTACACCTTC
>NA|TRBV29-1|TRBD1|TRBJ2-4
CSVEGPGTGLAKNIQYF
TGCAGCGTTGAAGGTCCCGGGACAGGGCTAGCCAAAAACATTCAGTACTTC
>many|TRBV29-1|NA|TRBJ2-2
CSVEDRRKRNANTGELFF
TGCAGCGTTGAAGATCGGAGGAAGCGGAATGCGAACACCGGGGAGCTGTTTTTT
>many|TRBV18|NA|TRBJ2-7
CASSLWDSTYEQYF
TGTGCCAGCTCACTATGGGACTCAACCTACGAGCAGTACTTC
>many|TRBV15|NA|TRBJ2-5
CATSRDFEGLGETQYF
TGTGCCACCAGCAGAGATTTCGAGGGACTCGGGGAGACCCAGTACTTC
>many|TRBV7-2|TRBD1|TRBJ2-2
CASSLAGTGSDTGELFF
TGTGCCAGCAGCTTAGCCGGGACAGGGTCCGACACCGGGGAGCTGTTTTTT
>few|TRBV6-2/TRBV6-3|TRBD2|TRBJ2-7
CASSYLGLAGVSSYEQYF
TGTGCCAGCAGTTACTTGGGACTAGCGGGAGTAAGCTCCTACGAGCAGTACTTC
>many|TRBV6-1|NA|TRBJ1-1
CASRGEELAFF
TGTGCCAGCAGGGGGGAGGAGTTAGCTTTCTTT
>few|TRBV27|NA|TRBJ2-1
CASSPRGAYSEQFF
TGTGCCAGCAGCCCTCGCGGGGCCTACAGTGAGCAGTTCTTC
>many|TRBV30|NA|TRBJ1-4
CASKDGNEKLFF
TGTGCCTCTAAGGACGGAAATGAAAAACTGTTTTTT
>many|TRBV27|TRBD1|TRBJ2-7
CASSIGQGYYEQYF
TGTGCCAGCAGTATTGGACAGGGGTACTACGAGCAGTACTTC
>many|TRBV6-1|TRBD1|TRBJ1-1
CASSRDRRNTEAFF
TGTGCCAGCAGTCGGGACAGACGGAACACTGAAGCTTTCTTT
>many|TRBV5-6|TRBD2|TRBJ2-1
CASSFSGSDEQFF
TGTGCCAGCAGCTTTAGCGGGAGCGATGAGCAGTTCTTC
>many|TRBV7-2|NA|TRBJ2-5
CASSYRVAETQYF
TGTGCCAGCAGCTACAGGGTCGCAGAGACCCAGTACTTC
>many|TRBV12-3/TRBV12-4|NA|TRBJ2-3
CASSSTGSQSEDTQYF
TGTGCCAGCAGTTCCACGGGTAGTCAAAGTGAAGATACGCAGTATTTT
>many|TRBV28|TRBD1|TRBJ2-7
CASSSEDRAPYEQYF
TGTGCCAGCAGTTCGGAAGACAGGGCGCCATACGAGCAGTACTTC
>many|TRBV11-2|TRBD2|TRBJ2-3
CASSSGLAAKYFTDTQYF
TGTGCCAGCAGCTCGGGACTAGCGGCGAAATACTTCACAGATACGCAGTATTTT
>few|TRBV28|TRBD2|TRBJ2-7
CASIPGSSGKYEQYF
TGTGCCAGCATCCCAGGGTCTAGCGGGAAATACGAGCAGTACTTC
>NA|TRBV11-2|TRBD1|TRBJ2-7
CASSRDRLYYEQYF
TGTGCCAGCAGCCGGGACAGGCTTTACTACGAGCAGTACTTC
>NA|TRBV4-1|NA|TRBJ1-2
CASSQVTFGGGYTF
TGCGCCAGCAGCCAAGTAACCTTCGGGGGGGGCTACACCTTC
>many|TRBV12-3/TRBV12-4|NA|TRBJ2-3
CASSQGGAQYF
TGTGCCAGCAGTCAGGGGGGGGCGCAGTATTTT
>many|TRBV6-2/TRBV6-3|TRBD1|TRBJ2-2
CASSRQGSGELFF
TGTGCCAGCAGTAGACAGGGGTCCGGGGAGCTGTTTTTT
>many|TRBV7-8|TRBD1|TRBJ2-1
CASSLAKGQSYNEQFF
TGTGCCAGCAGCTTAGCTAAGGGACAGTCATACAATGAGCAGTTCTTC
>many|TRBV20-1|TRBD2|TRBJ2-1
CSARGILAGDRSYNEQFF
TGCAGTGCTAGAGGTATTCTAGCGGGAGACCGGTCCTACAATGAGCAGTTCTTC
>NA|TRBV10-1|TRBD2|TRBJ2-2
CASSEISGKGKTGELFF
TGCGCCAGCAGCGAGATTAGCGGGAAAGGCAAGACCGGGGAGCTGTTTTTT
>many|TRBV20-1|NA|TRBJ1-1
CSASSGIAEAFF
TGCAGTGCTAGTTCGGGTATCGCTGAAGCTTTCTTT
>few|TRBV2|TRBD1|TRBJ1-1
CASSDNQGAEAFF
TGTGCCAGCAGTGACAACCAGGGGGCTGAAGCTTTCTTT
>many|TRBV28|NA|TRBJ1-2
CASRTTVNYGYTF
TGTGCCAGCAGGACGACAGTTAACTATGGCTACACCTTC
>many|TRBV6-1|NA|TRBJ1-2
CATGDLTNYGYTF
TGTGCCACGGGGGATCTAACTAACTATGGCTACACCTTC
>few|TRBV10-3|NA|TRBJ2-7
CAISPLESPYEQYF
TGTGCCATCAGTCCCCTCGAGAGTCCCTACGAGCAGTACTTC
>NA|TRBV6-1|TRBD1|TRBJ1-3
CASTTWDRLTSGNTIYF
TGTGCCAGCACCACCTGGGACAGGTTAACCTCTGGAAACACCATATATTTT
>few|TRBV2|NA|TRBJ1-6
CASSERQYNSPLHF
TGTGCCAGCAGTGAGAGGCAGTATAATTCACCCCTCCACTTT
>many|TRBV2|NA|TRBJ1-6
CASSGTQDNSPLHF
TGTGCCAGCAGCGGGACACAAGATAATTCACCCCTCCACTTT
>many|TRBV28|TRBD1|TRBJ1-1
CASSLAPGQGEGAFF
TGTGCCAGCAGTTTAGCCCCGGGACAGGGGGAGGGAGCTTTCTTT
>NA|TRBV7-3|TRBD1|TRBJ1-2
CASSLHGTGGYGYTF
TGTGCCAGCAGCTTACACGGGACAGGGGGCTATGGCTACACCTTC
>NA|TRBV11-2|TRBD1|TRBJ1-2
CASRSGGGYTF
TGTGCCAGCAGATCAGGGGGCGGCTACACCTTC
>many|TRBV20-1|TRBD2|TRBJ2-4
CSAREGSGRNIQYF
TGCAGTGCTAGAGAGGGTAGCGGGCGGAACATTCAGTACTTC
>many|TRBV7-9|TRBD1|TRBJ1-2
CASSLGAGGYGYTF
TGTGCCAGCAGCTTAGGTGCAGGGGGCTATGGCTACACCTTC
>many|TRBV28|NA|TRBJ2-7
CASSGQSSYEQYF
TGTGCCAGCAGTGGACAGTCCTCCTACGAGCAGTACTTC
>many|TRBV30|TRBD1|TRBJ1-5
CASTGGCQPQHF
TGTGCCTCGACAGGGGGCTGTCAGCCCCAGCATTTT